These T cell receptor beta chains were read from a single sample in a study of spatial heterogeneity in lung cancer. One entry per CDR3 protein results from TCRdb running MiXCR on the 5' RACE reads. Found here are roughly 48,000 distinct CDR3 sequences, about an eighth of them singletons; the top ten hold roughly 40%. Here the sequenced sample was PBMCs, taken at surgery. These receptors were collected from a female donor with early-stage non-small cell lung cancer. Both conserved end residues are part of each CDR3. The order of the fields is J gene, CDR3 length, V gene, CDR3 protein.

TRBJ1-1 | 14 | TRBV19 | CATRNRGTNTEAFF
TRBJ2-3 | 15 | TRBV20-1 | CSARAPGLRTDTQYF
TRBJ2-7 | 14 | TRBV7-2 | CASSLLGGVYEQYF
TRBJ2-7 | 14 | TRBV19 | CATARGQGFHEQYF
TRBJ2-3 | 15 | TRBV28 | CASSSDGGQADTQYF
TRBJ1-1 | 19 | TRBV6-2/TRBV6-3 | CASHPLPTAQLRGSTEAFF
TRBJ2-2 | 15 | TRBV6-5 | CASSLLAGRTGELFF
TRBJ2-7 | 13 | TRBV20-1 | CSARVGTVYEQYF
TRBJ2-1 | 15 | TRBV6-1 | CASSPRRAQGNEQFF
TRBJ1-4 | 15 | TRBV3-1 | CASSQRTGVGEKLFF
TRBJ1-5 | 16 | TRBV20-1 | CSAFEPGARLNQPQHF
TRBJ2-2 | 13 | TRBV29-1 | CSVGTGPPGELFF
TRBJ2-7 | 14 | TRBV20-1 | CSATALAGPYEQYF
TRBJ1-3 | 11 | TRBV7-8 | CASSFGNTIYF
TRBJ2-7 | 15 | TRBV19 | CASTYGQGASYEQYF
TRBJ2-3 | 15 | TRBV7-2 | CASTPPAGMRDTQYF